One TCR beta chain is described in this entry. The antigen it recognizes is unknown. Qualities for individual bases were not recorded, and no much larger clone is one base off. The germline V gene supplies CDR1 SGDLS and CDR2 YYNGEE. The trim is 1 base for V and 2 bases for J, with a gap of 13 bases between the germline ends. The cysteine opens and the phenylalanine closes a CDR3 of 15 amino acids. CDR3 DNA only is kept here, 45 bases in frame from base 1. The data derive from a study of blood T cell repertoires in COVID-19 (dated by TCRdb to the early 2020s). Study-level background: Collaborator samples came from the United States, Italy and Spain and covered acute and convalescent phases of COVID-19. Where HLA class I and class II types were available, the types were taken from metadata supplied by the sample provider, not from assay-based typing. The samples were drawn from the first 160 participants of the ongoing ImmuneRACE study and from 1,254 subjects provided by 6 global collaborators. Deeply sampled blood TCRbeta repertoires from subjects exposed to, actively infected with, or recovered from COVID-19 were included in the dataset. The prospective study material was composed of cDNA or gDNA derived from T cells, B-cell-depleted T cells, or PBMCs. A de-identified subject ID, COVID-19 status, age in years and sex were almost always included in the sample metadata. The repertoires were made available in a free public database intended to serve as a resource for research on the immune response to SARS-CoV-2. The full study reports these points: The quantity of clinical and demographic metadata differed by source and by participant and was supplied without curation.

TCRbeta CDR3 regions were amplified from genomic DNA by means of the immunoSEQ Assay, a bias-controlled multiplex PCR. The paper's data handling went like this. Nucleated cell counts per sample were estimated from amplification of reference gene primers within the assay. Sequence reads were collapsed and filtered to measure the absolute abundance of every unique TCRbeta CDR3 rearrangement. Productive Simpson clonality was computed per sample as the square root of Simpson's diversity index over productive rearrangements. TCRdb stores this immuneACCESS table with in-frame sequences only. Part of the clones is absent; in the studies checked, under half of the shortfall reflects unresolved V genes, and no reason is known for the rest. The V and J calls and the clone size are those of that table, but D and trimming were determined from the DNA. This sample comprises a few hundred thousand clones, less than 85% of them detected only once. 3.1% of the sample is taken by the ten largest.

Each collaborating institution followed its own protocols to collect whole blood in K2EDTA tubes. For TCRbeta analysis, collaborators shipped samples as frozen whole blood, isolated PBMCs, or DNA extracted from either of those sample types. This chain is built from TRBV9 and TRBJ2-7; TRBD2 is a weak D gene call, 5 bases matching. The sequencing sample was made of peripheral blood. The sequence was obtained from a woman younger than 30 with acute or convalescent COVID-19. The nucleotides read TGTGCCAGCAGCGTATCGAGCGGACTTACCTACGAGCAGTACTTC. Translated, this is CASSVSSGLTYEQYF.